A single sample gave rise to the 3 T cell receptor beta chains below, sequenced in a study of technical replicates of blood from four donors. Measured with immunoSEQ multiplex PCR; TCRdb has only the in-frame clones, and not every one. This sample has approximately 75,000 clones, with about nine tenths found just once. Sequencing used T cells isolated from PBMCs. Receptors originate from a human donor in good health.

For the CDR3, the DNA is TGCGCCAGCAGCTTGGACGGCGGTACTGGAAACACCATATATTTT. The encoded protein is CASSLDGGTGNTIYF. The rearrangement links TRBV5-1 to TRBJ1-3; D uncertain. V shed 0 bases and J shed 2 bases, with 9 bases lying between them. The CDR3 sequence is 15 residues long. The germline gives CDR1 SGHRS, CDR2 YFSETQ.

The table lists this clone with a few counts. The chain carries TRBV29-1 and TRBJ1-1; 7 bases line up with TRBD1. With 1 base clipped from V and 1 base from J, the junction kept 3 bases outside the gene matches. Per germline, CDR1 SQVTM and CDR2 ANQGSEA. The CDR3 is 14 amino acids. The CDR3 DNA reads TGCAGCGTTGAAGTTTCAGGGGGGAACACTGAAGCTTTCTTT. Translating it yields CSVEVSGGNTEAFF.

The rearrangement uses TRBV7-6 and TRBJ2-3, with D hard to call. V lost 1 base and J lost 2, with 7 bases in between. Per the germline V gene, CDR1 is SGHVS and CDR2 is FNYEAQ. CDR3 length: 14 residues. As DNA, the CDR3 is TGTGCCAGCAGCTTAGGAGTCTCCACAGATACGCAGTATTTT. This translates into CASSLGVSTDTQYF.